The present T cell receptor beta chain was sequenced within a study of vaccination and CD4 T cells after COVID-19. Whole-study context: Overlapping peptides of the spike proteins of SARS-CoV-2, HCoV-NL63, HCoV-OC43 and HCoV-229E were used for cell stimulation.

On this clonotype: What it binds is not known.

Study outcomes and limitations: There was no significant change from around 19 to 38 median reactive clonotypes.

Regarding treatment: approximately 9-day PBMC culture with coronavirus spike peptide pools or control peptides (ViraFEST assay). From the unexposed donor, CD4+ T cells were collected ahead of the COVID-19 pandemic (2011-2018). ViraFEST relied on peptide pools to expand antigen-specific T cells; the TCRs were sequenced afterward. Both SARS-CoV-2 S/N and four cold-coronavirus spikes were used, cells permitting, to probe CD4+ T cells of unexposed donors. The germline gives CDR1 LNHDA, CDR2 SQIVND (reference sequence). V shed 4 bases and J shed 1 base, with 13 bases lying between them. The CDR3 loop spans 15 amino acids. The Oncomine TCR Beta short-read assay was applied to DNA of cultured CD4+ T cells. From cultured CD4+ T cells, genomic DNA was extracted. TCRdb re-derived calls from the PCR reads in MiXCR, one entry per CDR3 protein. Of about 9,700 distinct CDR3 sequences listed, 44% were seen once; the top ten hold roughly 12%.

Sample: CD4+ T cells from blood, cultured in vitro. The clonotype comes from a human donor in good health. This chain links TRBV19 with TRBJ1-1, with D perhaps TRBD1 (5 bases). The CDR3 DNA sequence: TGTGCCAGTAGTACAGCCGGGACCCAGAACACTGAAGCTTTCTTT. Translation gives CASSTAGTQNTEAFF.